Reported below is one TCR beta chain. As yet, its antigen is unknown. This specimen belongs to a study of T cells in Graves' hyperthyroidism and ophthalmopathy. Patients aged 18 to 65 had newly diagnosed hyperthyroidism lasting under 2 months. This blood was taken when hyperthyroidism was first diagnosed, before any ophthalmopathy symptoms existed. Findings of the study overall: Ophthalmopathy and stable hyperthyroidism were told apart by a 13 V-J model. Most clonotypes expanded in thyroid above 0.001 were likewise present in blood.

Germline lookup yields CDR1 MNHEY and CDR2 SVGAGI. V lost 2 bases, J lost 5 bases, and 12 bases lay in between. The CDR3 is 14 amino acids. There were TCR beta CDR3 regions amplified from RNA transcripts. An initial round of RT-PCR targeting the TCR CDR3 relied on the HTBI primer set. TCRdb re-called the multiplex PCR reads through MiXCR, storing one row per CDR3 protein. The sample includes under 300,000 distinct CDR3 sequences, more than 10% of them seen just once. The sequenced sample was blood. The TCR sequence derives from a woman in her 30s with Graves' hyperthyroidism that later progressed to Graves' ophthalmopathy. The chain links TRBV6-5 to TRBJ1-1, with a weak D call TRBD1 (5 bases). In nucleotides, the CDR3 is TGTGCCAGCAGTTACACAGGCGGGTTAACTGAAGCTTTCTTT. It encodes CASSYTGGLTEAFF.